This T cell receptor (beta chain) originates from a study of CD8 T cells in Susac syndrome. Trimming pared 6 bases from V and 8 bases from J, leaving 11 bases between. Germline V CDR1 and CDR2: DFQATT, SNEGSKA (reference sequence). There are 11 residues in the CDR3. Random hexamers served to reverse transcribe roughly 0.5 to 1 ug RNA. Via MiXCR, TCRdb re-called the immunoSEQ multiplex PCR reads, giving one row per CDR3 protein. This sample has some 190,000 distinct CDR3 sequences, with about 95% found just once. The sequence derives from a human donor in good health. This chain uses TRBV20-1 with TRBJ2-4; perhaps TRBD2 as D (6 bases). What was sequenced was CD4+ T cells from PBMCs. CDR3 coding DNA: TGCAGTGCGGGGGGAATGGACATTCAGTACTTC. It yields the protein CSAGGMDIQYF.